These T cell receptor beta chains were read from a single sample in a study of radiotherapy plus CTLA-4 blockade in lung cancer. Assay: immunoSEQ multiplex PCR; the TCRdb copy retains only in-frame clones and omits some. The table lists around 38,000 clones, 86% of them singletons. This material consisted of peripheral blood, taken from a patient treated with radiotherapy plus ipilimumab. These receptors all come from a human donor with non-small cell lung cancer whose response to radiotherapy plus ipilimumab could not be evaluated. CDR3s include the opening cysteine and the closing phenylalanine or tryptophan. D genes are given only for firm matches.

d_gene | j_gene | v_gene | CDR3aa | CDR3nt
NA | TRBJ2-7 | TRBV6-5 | CARITASYEQYF | TGTGCCAGGATCACAGCCTCCTACGAGCAGTACTTC
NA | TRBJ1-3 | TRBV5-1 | CASSKGDRGSGNTIYF | TGCGCCAGCAGTAAAGGCGACCGAGGCTCTGGAAACACCATATATTTT
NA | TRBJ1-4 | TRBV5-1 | CASSWSGTNEKLFF | TGCGCCAGCAGCTGGTCCGGGACAAATGAAAAACTGTTTTTT
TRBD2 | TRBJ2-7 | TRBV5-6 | CASSSGLAGGSYEQYF | TGTGCCAGCAGCTCGGGACTAGCGGGAGGGTCCTACGAGCAGTACTTC
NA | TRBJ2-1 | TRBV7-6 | CASSLAPRDFREQFF | TGTGCCAGCAGCTTAGCCCCCCGGGACTTCAGGGAGCAGTTCTTC
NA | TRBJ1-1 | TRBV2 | CASSEAANTEAFF | TGTGCCAGCAGTGAAGCGGCGAACACTGAAGCTTTCTTT
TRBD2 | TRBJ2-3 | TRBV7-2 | CASSPSGARDTQYF | TGTGCCAGCAGCCCGAGCGGGGCCCGGGATACGCAGTATTTT
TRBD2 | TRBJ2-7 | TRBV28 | CASPMPPWLAGGPNRSSYEQYF | TGTGCCAGCCCTATGCCCCCGTGGCTAGCGGGAGGGCCTAACAGGAGCTCCTACGAGCAGTACTTC
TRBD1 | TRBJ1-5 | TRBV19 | CASSPGQGAGWTQHF | TGTGCCAGTAGTCCGGGACAGGGGGCTGGTTGGACCCAGCATTTT
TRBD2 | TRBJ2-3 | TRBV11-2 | CASSGKRGSTDTQYF | TGTGCCAGCAGCGGAAAGCGGGGAAGCACAGATACGCAGTATTTT